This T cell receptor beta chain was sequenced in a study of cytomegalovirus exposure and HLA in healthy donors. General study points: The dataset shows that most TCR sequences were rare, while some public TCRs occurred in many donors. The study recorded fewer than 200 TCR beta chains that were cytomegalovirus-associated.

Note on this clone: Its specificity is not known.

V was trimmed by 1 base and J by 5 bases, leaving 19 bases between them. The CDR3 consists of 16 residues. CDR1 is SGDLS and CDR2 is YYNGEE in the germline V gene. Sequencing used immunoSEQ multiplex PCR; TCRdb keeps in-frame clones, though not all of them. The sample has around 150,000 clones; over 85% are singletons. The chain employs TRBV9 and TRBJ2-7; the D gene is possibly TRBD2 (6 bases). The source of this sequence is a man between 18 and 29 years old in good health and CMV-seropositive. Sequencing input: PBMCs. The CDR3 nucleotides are TGTGCCAGCAGCGTATTAGGTCAAAGGGACTCGGACGAGCAGTACTTC. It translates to CASSVLGQRDSDEQYF.